The 29 T cell receptor beta chains below all came from one sample that was sequenced in a study of T cell clonality in common variable immunodeficiency. Profiled with immunoSEQ multiplex PCR; TCRdb holds only in-frame clones, not every one. The sample holds about 39,000 clones, and no clone turns up only once. The specimen sequenced was peripheral blood mononuclear cells. The receptors originated from a person between 18 and 75 years old in good health.

This clone was recorded many times. Read sequence stops 3 residues before the CDR3 end, and the germline J gene provides the missing end. The rearrangement joins TRBV5-1 to TRBJ2-1, with TRBD2 matching over 9 bases. The CDR3 extends over 15 amino acids. Germline lookup yields CDR1 SGHRS and CDR2 YFSETQ. V was pared by 0 bases and J by 7 bases, with 5 bases of the junction left unmatched. The CDR3 loop is CASSLVSGSGNEQFF. The part of the CDR3 DNA that was read is TGCGCCAGCAGCTTGGTTAGCGGGAGTGGGAATGAG.

There are many counts of this clone. Sequencing ends 3 residues short of the CDR3 end; the germline J gene provides the rest. The genes are TRBV10-3 and TRBJ2-1, with TRBD1 matching 9 bases. V was clipped by 5 bases and J by 7 bases; unmatched bases: 6. Germline CDR1 ENHRY, CDR2 SYGVKD. The CDR3 spans 14 residues. The CDR3 DNA, read in part, is TGTGCCATCAGTAAGGGACAGGGAGGGAATGAG. This gives the protein CAISKGQGGNE. The whole CDR3 protein is CAISKGQGGNEQFF.

A note on this clone: Read coverage stops 3 residues before the CDR3 terminus; the germline J gene supplies the remainder. The genes are TRBV7-2 and TRBJ1-2; D may be TRBD1 (6 bases). The CDR3 is made up of 13 amino acids. Germline V CDR1 and CDR2: SGHTA, FQGNSA. V was shortened by 5 bases and J by 6 bases, with 13 bases between the two germline ends. Partial CDR3 DNA: TGTGCCAGCAGCCCCCCCAGGGGCGATGGC. Its protein is CASSPPRGDG. The full CDR3 protein reads CASSPPRGDGYTF. The complete variable domain, with remaining parts taken from reference TRBV7-2 and TRBJ1-2, reads GAGVSQSPSNKVTEKGKDVELRCDPISGHTALYWYRQSLGQGLEFLIYFQGNSAPDKSGLPSDRFSAERTGGSVSTLTIQRTQQEDSAVYLCASSPPRGDGYTFGSGTRLTVV.

As for this clone: The CDR3 end falls 3 residues outside the read, so it is completed with the germline J gene. The V gene is TRBV7-9, the J gene TRBJ1-1; D possibly corresponds to TRBD1 (6 bases). CDR1 is SEHNR and CDR2 is FQNEAQ in the germline V gene (reference sequence). The ends were cut back, 5 bases at V and 4 bases at J, with 17 bases in the middle. The CDR3 totals 15 residues. The CDR3 protein is CASSPKQGWGTEAFF. The covered CDR3 bases are TGTGCCAGCAGCCCGAAACAGGGTTGGGGCACTGAA.

This clone occurred a few times. The junction departs from the called germline gene at one end, perhaps through a read error. Sequencing ends 3 residues short of the CDR3 end; the germline J gene provides the rest. Other DNA variants within this sample encode the same CDR3. The chain uses TRBV7-9 and TRBJ1-1; 8 positions agree with TRBD1. The CDR3 runs to 15 residues. Germline V lookup: CDR1 SEHNR, CDR2 FQNEAQ (reference sequence). The CDR3 is CASTRGTGVNTEAFF. The CDR3 bases that were read are TGCGCCAGCACGCGGGGGACAGGCGTGAACACTGAA.

This clone showed up many times. The CDR3 loop is CASSLDPGNTGELFF. Partial CDR3 DNA: TGCGCCAGCAGCTTGGACCCGGGGAACACCGGGGAG. The chain has TRBV5-1 and TRBJ2-2; D not certain. The CDR3 is cut off 3 residues early in the read; its end comes from the germline J gene. The CDR3 runs to 15 residues. Germline CDR1 reads SGHRS; CDR2 reads YFSETQ. V lost 0 bases, J lost 1 base, and 7 bases lay in between.

This clone was found many times. The read terminates 3 residues ahead of where the CDR3 ends, so the germline J gene completes it. This chain uses TRBV20-1 with TRBJ2-2, with D maybe TRBD2 (6 bases). The V gene lost 5 bases and the J gene lost 5 bases, with 18 bases spanning the gap. Germline V gives CDR1 DFQATT, CDR2 SNEGSKA (reference sequence). The CDR3 has 15 residues. The CDR3 DNA, read in part, is TGCAGTGCTCGGACGGACTACCGGGGGACCGGGGAG. Its protein product is CSARTDYRGTGE. The full-length CDR3 reads as CSARTDYRGTGELFF.

At least ten counts were recorded for this clone. The CDR3 here is CSASIGAEETQYF. The part of the CDR3 DNA that was read is TGCAGTGCTAGTATTGGGGCGGAAGAGACC. V and J are TRBV20-1 and TRBJ2-5, with D possibly matching TRBD1 (5 bases). The CDR3 is cut off 3 residues early in the read; its end comes from the germline J gene. The CDR3 has 13 amino acids. CDR1 and CDR2 (germline): DFQATT, SNEGSKA (reference sequence). Trimming shortened V by 3 bases and J by 3 bases, and 11 bases separated the two germline ends.

In this sample, this clone turned up many times. The read ends 3 residues early relative to the CDR3; the germline J gene fills the gap. V usage is TRBV5-1 and J usage is TRBJ2-7, with 7 bases that match TRBD1. Germline-derived CDR1 and CDR2 are SGHRS and YFSETQ. V lost 2 bases, J lost 0 bases, and 8 bases stayed unmatched. This CDR3 is 16 amino acids long. CDR3 region: CASSLPLTGNSYEQYF. Incomplete CDR3 DNA: TGCGCCAGCAGCTTACCTTTGACAGGGAACTCCTACGAG.

This clone was detected ten times or more. The CDR3 sequence: CASSLVKAMSYEQYF. CDR3 DNA, as far as it was read: TGTGCCAGCAGCTTAGTCAAAGCGATGTCCTACGAG. The V call is TRBV7-2, the J call TRBJ2-7, with D uncertain. The sequence runs out 3 residues before the end of the CDR3; the remainder is reconstructed from the germline J gene. The CDR3 runs to 15 residues. V was cut by 1 base and J by 1 base, with 11 bases left in between. Looked up from germline, CDR1 is SGHTA and CDR2 is FQGNSA.

This clone was observed a handful of times. From the germline J gene comes the end of the CDR3, since the read stops 3 residues before it. The V gene is TRBV30, the J gene TRBJ1-2, with D uncertain. The CDR3 loop spans 13 amino acids. Germline V lookup: CDR1 GTSNPN, CDR2 SVGIG (reference sequence). Here the CDR3 reads CAWKGPASYEYTF. The sequenced part of the CDR3 DNA is TGTGCCTGGAAGGGCCCGGCCTCCTACGAG. Full variable domain (missing parts from reference TRBV30 and TRBJ1-2): SQTIHQWPATLVQPVGSPLSLECTVEGTSNPNLYWYRQAAGRGLQLLFYSVGIGQISSEVPQNLSASRPQDRQFILSSKKLLLSDSGFYLCAWKGPASYEYTFGSGTRLTVV.

This clone was found many times. The CDR3 end falls 3 residues outside the read, so it is completed with the germline J gene. The chain joins TRBV28 to TRBJ2-1, with 8 bases identical to TRBD1. The CDR3 consists of 15 residues. From germline, CDR1 is MDHEN and CDR2 SYDVKM. Trimming at V came to 6 bases and at J to 1 base, leaving 5 bases not matched to a gene. The CDR3 protein is CASSPGQGSYNEQFF. Incomplete CDR3 DNA: TGTGCCAGCAGCCCCGGACAGGGATCCTACAATGAG.

The sample holds many counts of this clone. The read stops 3 residues short of the end of the CDR3; the missing end is completed from the germline J gene. The chain has TRBV5-6 and TRBJ2-7; D unclear. The germline V gene encodes CDR1 SGHDT and CDR2 YYEEEE. The CDR3 contains 14 residues. The V end was cut by 3 bases, the J end by 3 bases, with 13 bases between. CDR3 protein: CASSYQANLYEQYF. The sequenced part of the CDR3 DNA is TGTGCCAGCAGCTACCAAGCGAATCTCTACGAG. The full variable domain, with the rest looked up from reference TRBV5-6 and TRBJ2-7, is DAGVTQSPTHLIKTRGQQVTLRCSPKSGHDTVSWYQQALGQGPQFIFQYYEEEERQRGNFPDRFSGHQFPNYSSELNVNALLLGDSALYLCASSYQANLYEQYFGPGTRLTVT.

This clone was seen at least ten times. The CDR3 is cut off 3 residues early in the read; its end comes from the germline J gene. The chain couples TRBV5-1 to TRBJ2-2; TRBD2 might be the D (6 bases). The CDR3 loop spans 15 amino acids. Per germline, CDR1 SGHRS and CDR2 YFSETQ. The sequenced part of the CDR3 DNA is TGCGCCAGCAGCATCACCGGGACTCAAACGTCACCG. Translated: CASSITGTQTSP. The whole CDR3 sequence reads CASSITGTQTSPLFF.

The sample holds many counts of this clone. The read terminates 3 residues ahead of where the CDR3 ends, so the germline J gene completes it. This rearrangement joins TRBV18 to TRBJ2-7; a possible D gene is TRBD1 (5 bases). V was cut by 0 bases and J by 6 bases, with 15 bases left in between. The germline CDR1 and CDR2 sequences are KGHSH and LQKENI. The CDR3 contains 15 residues. Partial CDR3 DNA: TGTGCCAGCTCACCACCTCCCAGGGATGAGTCCGAG. Its protein product is CASSPPPRDESE. The entire CDR3 reads CASSPPPRDESEQYF.

Remarks on this clone: The read finishes 3 residues shy of the CDR3 end, and the germline J gene is used to complete it. The chain couples TRBV19 to TRBJ1-1, with D hard to call. V lost 5 bases and J 0 bases, leaving 22 bases between the germline ends. The CDR3 is 18 amino acids. Per the germline V gene, CDR1 is LNHDA and CDR2 is SQIVND (reference sequence). CDR3 bases read: TGTGCCAGTAGTCCCCCTCGAAGAGGGTTTTCCATGAACACTGAA. Encoded protein: CASSPPRRGFSMNTE. The complete CDR3 reads CASSPPRRGFSMNTEAFF.

This clone was observed a few times. CDR3 bases read: TGCGCCAGCAGTCGCAGGACAGGCCCGGGGGCTGAA. This codes for CASSRRTGPGAE. The full CDR3 reads CASSRRTGPGAEAFF. The gene calls are TRBV5-1 and TRBJ1-1, with 7 nucleotides matching TRBD1. The DNA ends 3 residues before the CDR3 does, and the rest of the CDR3 is filled in from the germline J gene. The CDR3 totals 15 residues. J lost 6 bases, V lost 5 bases, and 13 bases had no gene match. Germline V gene lookup returns CDR1 SGHRS and CDR2 YFSETQ.

This clone ranks as medium-sized. The CDR3 goes on 3 residues after the read ends, and that part is filled in from the germline J gene. This chain uses TRBV6-1 with TRBJ1-1; D is possibly TRBD1 (6 bases). This CDR3 has 17 amino acids. Trimming cost V 0 bases and J 5 bases, with 19 bases left between them. From germline, CDR1 is MNHNS and CDR2 SASEGT. The CDR3 spells CASSEALGGPVGTEAFF. The sequenced CDR3 bases are TGTGCCAGCAGTGAAGCGCTGGGGGGGCCGGTTGGGACTGAA.

This clone was seen ten or more times. The sequenced fragment ends 3 residues before the CDR3 boundary, so the rest is inferred from the germline J gene. The rearrangement uses TRBV6-1 and TRBJ1-2, with D hard to call. Germline CDR1 is MNHNS and CDR2 is SASEGT. V shed 3 bases and J shed 6 bases, with 2 bases lying between them. The CDR3 runs to 10 residues. The CDR3 sequence is CASSDNGYTF. The sequenced CDR3 bases are TGTGCCAGCAGTGATAATGGC.

This clone was seen ten or more times. The CDR3 end falls 3 residues outside the read, so it is completed with the germline J gene. The V gene is TRBV20-1, the J gene TRBJ1-5; 10 nucleotides align to TRBD1. V shed 5 bases and J 2 bases; nucleotides not matched to a gene: 9. This CDR3 has 16 amino acids. Germline V lookup: CDR1 DFQATT, CDR2 SNEGSKA (reference sequence). The chain's CDR3 is CSASRGTGVGNQPQHF. The sequenced CDR3 bases are TGCAGTGCTTCCCGTGGGACAGGGGTCGGCAATCAGCCC.

There are a few counts of this clone. Read data end 3 residues before the CDR3 end; the end is taken from the germline J gene. The V call is TRBV19, the J call TRBJ2-6, with TRBD1 matching over 9 bases. The germline CDR1 and CDR2 sequences are LNHDA and SQIVND (reference sequence). CDR3 length: 19 residues. Unmatched junction bases numbered 14, after V lost 6 bases and J lost 2 bases. CDR3: CASRWYRTGENPGANVLTF. The covered CDR3 bases are TGTGCCAGTAGATGGTATCGGACAGGGGAAAACCCTGGGGCCAACGTC. The whole variable domain, remainder taken from reference TRBV19 and TRBJ2-6, is DGGITQSPKYLFRKEGQNVTLSCEQNLNHDAMYWYRQDPGQGLRLIYYSQIVNDFQKGDIAEGYSVSREKKESFPLTVTSAQKNPTAFYLCASRWYRTGENPGANVLTFGAGSRLTVL.

This clone was seen at least ten times. The read finishes 3 residues shy of the CDR3 end, and the germline J gene is used to complete it. The chain carries TRBV4-1 and TRBJ2-1, with 10 nucleotides matching TRBD2. Germline V gives CDR1 MGHRA, CDR2 YSYEKL. V dropped 3 bases and J dropped 9; count of bases not matched to a gene: 8. There are 15 residues in the CDR3. The chain's CDR3 is CASSQTHLAGAEQFF. The CDR3 bases that were read are TGCGCCAGCAGCCAGACCCATCTAGCGGGAGCTGAG.

This clone was recorded many times. The read falls 3 residues short of the CDR3 end, and the missing part is taken from the germline J gene. This sequence joins TRBV18 and TRBJ2-3; 8 nucleotides align to TRBD1. The CDR3 is 15 amino acids. J lost 6 bases, V lost 2 bases, and 7 bases had no gene match. The germline V gene encodes CDR1 KGHSH and CDR2 LQKENI. The CDR3 is CASSPALRTGDTQYF. The covered CDR3 bases are TGTGCCAGCTCACCAGCCCTCCGGACAGGGGATACG.

This clone was seen ten or more times. The missing CDR3 end, 3 residues past where the read stops, is filled in from the germline J gene. The chain joins TRBV5-1 to TRBJ2-5; 10 bases align to TRBD2. Germline values: CDR1 SGHRS, CDR2 YFSETQ. The CDR3 is 19 amino acids. The V segment lost 3 bases and the J segment 7 bases; nucleotides outside the gene matches: 21. The CDR3 DNA, read in part, is TGCGCCAGCAGCTACGGGACCCTGTTACTAGCGGGATTGGAAGGGACC. Protein sequence: CASSYGTLLLAGLEGT. The CDR3 as a whole reads CASSYGTLLLAGLEGTQYF.

This clone has at least ten counts. The read gets to within 3 residues of the CDR3 end, and the germline J gene fills in the rest. J is TRBJ2-2 and V is TRBV29-1; TRBD1 aligns across 11 bases. The CDR3 consists of 17 residues. Germline V CDR1 and CDR2: SQVTM, ANQGSEA. V lost 5 bases to trimming and J lost 1 base; unmatched junction nucleotides: 9. The CDR3 bases that were read are TGCAGCGTTTCCGGGACAGGGGGGCCCCTGAACACCGGGGAG. Its protein is CSVSGTGGPLNTGE. The entire CDR3 protein is CSVSGTGGPLNTGELFF.

In its sample, this clone was seen many times. This CDR3 is CASSRAGGIETQYF. CDR3 bases read: TGTGCCAGTAGTCGAGCGGGAGGTATAGAGACC. This chain joins TRBV19 and TRBJ2-5; 9 bases match TRBD2. The sequence runs out 3 residues before the end of the CDR3; the remainder is reconstructed from the germline J gene. Germline V gives CDR1 LNHDA, CDR2 SQIVND (reference sequence). With V trimmed by 5 bases and J by 4 bases, 5 bases remained unmatched. The CDR3 covers 14 residues.

This clone was recorded many times. The read is 3 residues too short to cover the CDR3 end, so that end is filled in from the germline J gene. V usage is TRBV2 and J usage is TRBJ2-1; 12 bases line up with TRBD2. CDR1 and CDR2 (germline): SNHLY, FYNNEI. The V gene end was trimmed by 4 bases and the J gene end by 8 bases; junction bases not matched to a gene: 6. The CDR3 covers 15 residues. The CDR3 reads CASSVRLAGGDEQFF. The covered CDR3 bases are TGTGCCAGCAGTGTTCGCCTAGCGGGAGGGGATGAG.

This clone came up many times. The read stops 3 residues short of the end of the CDR3; the missing end is completed from the germline J gene. Other DNA sequences from this sample encode an identical CDR3 as well. V gene TRBV19 combines with J gene TRBJ1-3; TRBD1 aligns across 8 bases. CDR3 length equals 18 residues. The V segment lost 5 bases and the J segment 4 bases; nucleotides outside the gene matches: 16. Per germline, CDR1 LNHDA and CDR2 SQIVND (reference sequence). The CDR3 bases that were read are TGTGCCAGTAGTCAAAGAGGGACAGGTCCTCCACCGGGAAACACC. Amino acids: CASSQRGTGPPPGNT. The whole CDR3 reads CASSQRGTGPPPGNTIYF.

This clone was detected only a few times. The CDR3 end is not reached by the read, which stops 3 residues before it; the germline J gene fills it in. The rearrangement uses TRBV19 and TRBJ2-2; D may match TRBD1 or TRBD2 (5 bases each). The CDR3 spans 18 residues. In germline, CDR1 is LNHDA, CDR2 SQIVND (reference sequence). CDR3 DNA (partial): TGTGCCAGTACTAAGAGGGCCCAACGACTCTCTGGGGCCAACGTG. As protein: CASTKRAQRLSGANV. Given in full, the CDR3 is CASTKRAQRLSGANVLFF.